This record covers a single T cell receptor beta chain. What it binds is not known. The sample is drawn from a study of cytomegalovirus exposure and HLA in healthy donors. Study observations and caveats: Cytomegalovirus association was listed for 164 TCR beta chains. Specificity of a few CMV-associated chains for CMV antigens was verified in vitro.

It was with 60 Vbeta and 13 Jbeta primers that the PCR ran. TCRdb keeps only in-frame clones here, not all; method: immunoSEQ multiplex PCR. The ten most abundant clones cover roughly 1.3% of a sample with 150,000 to 200,000 clones. V was cut by 0 bases and J by 0 bases, with 7 bases left in between. The CDR3 runs 15 residues. Per the germline V gene, CDR1 is SGDLS and CDR2 is YYNGEE. The sequenced sample was PBMCs. The rearrangement uses TRBV9 and TRBJ1-3; D is perhaps TRBD1 (5 bases). The clonotype was recovered from a woman aged 60-75 years in good health and CMV-seronegative. In DNA form, the CDR3 reads TGTGCCAGCAGCGTAGGACAGAGCTCTGGAAACACCATATATTTT. Translation gives CASSVGQSSGNTIYF.